The 26 T cell receptor beta chains presented below share a single source sample, sequenced in a study of shared clonotypes between healthy human individuals. Here immunoSEQ multiplex PCR was the method, and the copy in TCRdb shows in-frame clones only, minus some. The sample contains some 470,000 clones, approximately 80% of which appear only once. The sequenced sample consisted of PBMCs. The receptor source for this set is a woman in her thirties or forties in good health. Some clones in this sample may be carry-over from other donors' samples.

The rearrangement joins TRBV19 to TRBJ2-2; D assignment may be TRBD1 or TRBD2 (5 bases each). This CDR3 is 17 amino acids long. Between the trimmed V and J ends, which lost 0 bases and 7 bases, there was a span of 18 bases. The V gene's germline CDR1 is LNHDA and CDR2 SQIVND (reference sequence). CDR3 coding DNA: TGTGCCAGTAGTATAGATCTTGCCAGGGACGGCGACGGGGAGCTGTTTTTT. Translated: CASSIDLARDGDGELFF.

The rearrangement joins TRBV18 to TRBJ2-3; 8 nucleotides align to TRBD1. CDR3 length: 14 amino acids. Germline V CDR1 and CDR2: KGHSH, LQKENI. V shed 3 bases, J shed 5 bases, and the junction held 4 bases outside the gene matches. The CDR3 DNA reads TGTGCCAGCTCACCGACAGGGGAGGAAGATACGCAGTATTTT. It yields the protein CASSPTGEEDTQYF.

The rearrangement joins TRBV18 to TRBJ2-5, with unresolved D. V was shortened by 6 bases and J by 5 bases, with 13 bases between the two germline ends. CDR1 KGHSH and CDR2 LQKENI come from the germline V gene. The length of the CDR3 is 13 residues. For the CDR3, the DNA is TGTGCCAGCTCGCAGGCTCTTTTGGAGACCCAGTACTTC. Translation gives CASSQALLETQYF.

The rearrangement uses TRBV5-1 and TRBJ2-5, with a weak D call TRBD1 (6 bases). The J call could be wrong; TRBJ2-7 is a better fit for the DNA end. The CDR3 runs to 15 residues. CDR1 is SGHRS, CDR2 YFSETQ, per germline. CDR3 sequence: CASSLTQQGPYEQYF. In nucleotides, the CDR3 is TGCGCCAGCAGCTTAACCCAACAGGGACCCTACGAGCAGTACTTC.

In its sample, this clone was seen once. The chain is built from TRBV28 and TRBJ1-1; D not certain. Germline V lookup: CDR1 MDHEN, CDR2 SYDVKM. Trimming cost V 8 bases and J 7 bases, with 23 bases left between them. This CDR3 comprises 15 residues. The CDR3 is CASYGPRGPPGEAFF. CDR3 DNA sequence: TGTGCCAGCTATGGGCCTCGTGGACCCCCTGGTGAAGCTTTCTTT. Full variable domain (outside the CDR3, taken from reference TRBV28 and TRBJ1-1): DVKVTQSSRYLVKRTGEKVFLECVQDMDHENMFWYRQDPGLGLRLIYFSYDVKMKEKGDIPEGYSVSREKKERFSLILESASTNQTSMYLCASYGPRGPPGEAFFGQGTRLTVV.

The gene calls are TRBV5-6 and TRBJ2-3; no clear D gene. From germline, CDR1 is SGHDT and CDR2 YYEEEE. The V and J ends lost 6 bases and 9 bases respectively, with 11 bases between them. This CDR3 has 11 amino acids. CDR3: CASNKDSTQYF. CDR3 DNA sequence: TGTGCCAGCAACAAAGATTCAACGCAGTATTTT.

The chain employs TRBV28 and TRBJ2-6, with D perhaps being TRBD1 or TRBD2 (6 bases each). Germline CDR1 and CDR2: MDHEN and SYDVKM. With 4 bases removed from V and 1 base from J, the gap between germline ends came to 17 bases. The CDR3 contains 18 residues. The CDR3 reads CASSWGAGPFSGANVLTF. The CDR3 DNA follows: TGTGCCAGCAGTTGGGGGGCAGGCCCTTTTTCTGGGGCCAACGTCCTGACTTTC.

The V call is TRBV28, the J call TRBJ2-5; perhaps D is TRBD1 or TRBD2 (7 bases each). V gave up 3 bases and J gave up 8 bases, with 19 bases separating them. Looked up from germline, CDR1 is MDHEN and CDR2 is SYDVKM. CDR3 length equals 15 residues. The CDR3 nucleotides are TGTGCCAGCAGTTTCCCTGACAGGGAGGGGGGAACCCAGTACTTC. Encoded protein: CASSFPDREGGTQYF.

This rearrangement joins TRBV2 to TRBJ2-3; no clear D. CDR1 and CDR2 (germline): SNHLY, FYNNEI. The CDR3 is 14 residues long. The V and J ends lost 7 bases and 1 base respectively, with 12 bases between them. The chain's CDR3 is CASIAVTRTDTQYF. The CDR3, as DNA: TGTGCCAGCATCGCGGTGACCCGCACAGATACGCAGTATTTT. The variable domain in full, with the rest retrieved from reference TRBV2 and TRBJ2-3, is EPEVTQTPSHQVTQMGQEVILRCVPISNHLYFYWYRQILGQKVEFLVSFYNNEISEKSEIFDDQFSVERPDGSNFTLKIRSTKLEDSAMYFCASIAVTRTDTQYFGPGTRLTVL.

This sequence joins TRBV9 and TRBJ1-2; possible D gene TRBD1, 5 bases. The CDR3 is 12 residues long. V dropped 0 bases and J dropped 13 bases, with 13 bases sitting between them. Looked up from germline, CDR1 is SGDLS and CDR2 is YYNGEE. The CDR3 DNA is TGTGCCAGCAGCGTAGCTGGGAGGGGTCCCACCTTC. Protein product: CASSVAGRGPTF.

This clone was counted a few times. This sequence joins TRBV18 and TRBJ2-3, with 8 bases aligning to TRBD1. Trimming took 2 bases from V and 2 from J; bases not matched to a gene: 9. Germline loops: CDR1 KGHSH, CDR2 LQKENI. CDR3 length: 17 residues. CDR3 in amino acids: CASSPTVTGETTDTQYF. The CDR3 DNA reads TGTGCCAGCTCACCAACGGTGACAGGGGAGACCACAGATACGCAGTATTTT.

V usage is TRBV4-1 and J usage is TRBJ1-5, with D possibly matching TRBD1 (6 bases). Germline assignment: CDR1 MGHRA and CDR2 YSYEKL. Trimming left V 1 base short and J 3 bases short, with 16 bases between. This CDR3 comprises 17 residues. CDR3 sequence reads: CASSQVALQGNNQPQHF. CDR3 DNA sequence: TGCGCCAGCAGCCAAGTAGCCCTACAGGGCAACAATCAGCCCCAGCATTTT.

Details on this clone: One end of the junction varies from germline; a read error may be responsible. The same CDR3 arises from other DNA sequences in this sample as well. This chain uses TRBV27 with TRBJ1-2, with 9 bases matching TRBD1. Germline V gene lookup returns CDR1 MNHEY and CDR2 SMNVEV (reference sequence). The CDR3 has 13 residues. The CDR3, as DNA: TGTGCCAGCAGCCACGGGACAGGGAAAGGCTACACCTTT. Translated: CASSHGTGKGYTF.

The V and J genes are TRBV2 and TRBJ2-1; tentative D call: TRBD2 (5 bases). V dropped 6 bases and J dropped 2 bases, with 8 bases sitting between them. CDR1 and CDR2 (germline): SNHLY, FYNNEI. This CDR3 spans 13 amino acids. The CDR3 DNA follows: TGTGCCAGCAGGGTAGCGACCTACAATGAGCAGTTCTTC. Translating it yields CASRVATYNEQFF. Full variable domain (missing parts from reference TRBV2 and TRBJ2-1): EPEVTQTPSHQVTQMGQEVILRCVPISNHLYFYWYRQILGQKVEFLVSFYNNEISEKSEIFDDQFSVERPDGSNFTLKIRSTKLEDSAMYFCASRVATYNEQFFGPGTRLTVL.

The CDR3 loop is CASSVATGVAGNTIYF. CDR3 nucleotides: TGTGCCAGCAGCGTAGCTACTGGTGTCGCTGGAAACACCATATATTTT. The gene calls are TRBV9 and TRBJ1-3, with D unresolved. V lost 0 bases to trimming and J lost 2 bases, with 12 bases between them. Germline V gene data show CDR1 as SGDLS and CDR2 as YYNGEE. The CDR3 has 16 residues.

The sample holds one count of this clone. The chain joins TRBV5-1 to TRBJ2-3; 7 positions agree with TRBD1. From germline, CDR1 is SGHRS and CDR2 YFSETQ. This CDR3 region has 14 residues. With V trimmed by 3 bases and J by 5 bases, 6 bases remained unmatched. The DNA for the CDR3 is TGCGCCAGCAGCTCCACAGGGGTAGGAGATACGCAGTATTTT. This sequence encodes CASSSTGVGDTQYF.

The J gene is TRBJ2-7, the V gene TRBV28; D is perhaps TRBD1 or TRBD2 (5 bases each). Germline V gives CDR1 MDHEN, CDR2 SYDVKM. This CDR3 region has 14 residues. Trimming took off 2 bases at V and 4 bases at J, with 12 bases between the two ends. As DNA, the CDR3 is TGTGCCAGCAGTTTAGTGGGACGGAGTTACGAGCAGTACTTC. Its translation: CASSLVGRSYEQYF.

CDR3 in DNA: TGTGCCAGCAGTTTGTTTCCGGGACGCCTAAGCTCTGGAAACACCATATATTTT. It encodes CASSLFPGRLSSGNTIYF. This chain links TRBV7-2 with TRBJ1-3; TRBD1 is a possible D gene (5 bases). Trimming cost V 6 bases and J 0 bases, with 21 bases left between them. The CDR3 runs to 18 residues. CDR1 is SGHTA, CDR2 FQGNSA, per germline.

The V and J genes are TRBV7-3 and TRBJ2-1; D is unclear. Germline V lookup: CDR1 SGHTA, CDR2 FQGTGA. This CDR3 has 12 residues. Trimming shortened V by 1 base and J by 10 bases, and 8 bases separated the two germline ends. CDR3 in DNA: TGTGCCAGCAGCTTAAATAGCTGGGAGCAGTTCTTC. This encodes CASSLNSWEQFF.

With regard to this clone: A read error likely explains this, since a far larger clone differs by one base. This chain connects TRBV4-2 to TRBJ2-1; D not certain. Germline V gene data show CDR1 as LGHNA and CDR2 as YNFKEQ. The CDR3 sequence is 15 residues long. CDR3 amino acids: CASSQEASSYNGQFF. The CDR3 DNA sequence: TGTGCCAGCAGCCAAGAGGCGAGCTCCTACAATGGGCAGTTCTTC.

Note on this clone: Within the sample, other DNA sequences also encode this same CDR3. J is TRBJ1-1 and V is TRBV5-1; maybe TRBD1 (6 bases). The V end lost 4 bases, the J end lost 0 bases, and 13 bases lay between the germline ends. The germline V gene has CDR1 SGHRS and CDR2 YFSETQ. The CDR3 has 15 residues. The CDR3 DNA reads TGCGCCAGCAGCGGCACAGGGACTTTGAACACTGAAGCTTTCTTT. Translating gives CASSGTGTLNTEAFF. The whole variable domain, filled in from reference TRBV5-1 and TRBJ1-1, reads KAGVTQTPRYLIKTRGQQVTLSCSPISGHRSVSWYQQTPGQGLQFLFEYFSETQRNKGNFPGRFSGRQFSNSRSEMNVSTLELGDSALYLCASSGTGTLNTEAFFGQGTRLTVV.

Concerning this clone itself: This may be a read error: a much more frequent sequence differs by one nucleotide. The chain links TRBV29-1 to TRBJ1-5; no clear D. CDR1 is SQVTM, CDR2 ANQGSEA, per germline. V was pared by 4 bases and J by 0 bases, with 4 bases between. CDR3 length: 12 amino acids. The CDR3 spells CSVGGSNQPQHF. CDR3 in DNA: TGCAGCGTTGGAGGTAGCAATCAGCCCCAGCATTTT.

This chain joins TRBV2 and TRBJ1-4; D not resolved. Germline values: CDR1 SNHLY, CDR2 FYNNEI. Trimming took 5 bases from V and 4 from J, leaving 17 bases between them. CDR3 length: 16 residues. The CDR3 loop reads CASSQARTGVNEKLFF. CDR3 DNA: TGTGCCAGCAGTCAGGCAAGAACCGGGGTTAATGAAAAACTGTTTTTT.

The V and J genes are TRBV10-1 and TRBJ2-7; 13 bases fit TRBD2. V was pared by 5 bases and J by 5 bases, with 9 bases of the junction left unmatched. This CDR3 comprises 16 residues. Germline-derived CDR1 and CDR2 are WNHNN and SYGVQD (reference sequence). CDR3 residues: CASSKLGLAGIHEQYF. In DNA, the CDR3 is TGCGCCAGCAGTAAATTGGGACTAGCGGGGATCCACGAGCAGTACTTC.

This chain uses TRBV10-2 with TRBJ2-5, with TRBD2 as a possible D gene (5 bases). The CDR3 totals 13 residues. V was trimmed by 3 bases and J by 5 bases, leaving 10 bases between them. Germline CDR1 is WSHSY and CDR2 is SAAADI. CDR3 region: CASSDGVRETQYF. The CDR3 DNA sequence: TGCGCCAGCAGTGACGGGGTGAGGGAGACCCAGTACTTC.

V and J are TRBV5-1 and TRBJ2-5; TRBD2 aligns across 7 bases. Germline CDR1 reads SGHRS; CDR2 reads YFSETQ. The junction had 10 bases not matched to a gene; V was cut back by 4 bases and J by 4 bases. CDR3 length equals 15 residues. CDR3 amino acids: CASSPSGTWGETQYF. CDR3 DNA: TGCGCCAGCAGCCCTAGCGGAACCTGGGGAGAGACCCAGTACTTC.